What follows are 30 T cell receptor beta chains derived from one specimen sequenced in a study of blood T cell repertoires in COVID-19. Profiled with immunoSEQ multiplex PCR; TCRdb holds only in-frame clones, not every one. Altogether 99,000 or so clones are present, about 87% being singletons, with the ten largest covering approximately 15%. Source material: peripheral blood. The receptors stem from a man aged 50 to 59 with acute or convalescent COVID-19.

This clone was seen more than once but under ten times. The chain combines TRBV12-3 or TRBV12-4 with TRBJ1-2; tentatively, D is TRBD1 (6 bases). This CDR3 is 13 amino acids long. V gave up 6 bases and J gave up 7 bases, with 15 bases separating them. The CDR3 DNA reads TGTGCCAGCAGCACCATGGGACAAGTTGGCTACACCTTC. Its protein product is CASSTMGQVGYTF.

The chain joins TRBV12-5 to TRBJ2-1, with 9 positions matching TRBD1. The trim removed 6 bases at V and 7 bases at J, leaving 7 bases unmatched. The germline gives CDR1 LGHNT, CDR2 FRNRAP. The CDR3 has 14 amino acids. The CDR3 protein is CASGNRDRENEQFF. The CDR3 DNA reads as TGTGCTAGTGGGAACCGGGACAGGGAGAATGAGCAGTTCTTC.

This chain joins TRBV19 and TRBJ2-1; possibly TRBD1 for D (5 bases). Trimming took 6 bases from V and 9 from J, leaving 15 bases between them. The CDR3 sequence is 13 residues long. CDR1 is LNHDA, CDR2 SQIVND, per germline (reference sequence). The CDR3 sequence: CASSQGWWVEQFF. CDR3 sequence (DNA): TGTGCCAGTAGCCAGGGATGGTGGGTTGAGCAGTTCTTC.

The chain combines TRBV14 with TRBJ2-2; D unresolved. The length of the CDR3 is 12 residues. Germline-derived CDR1 and CDR2 are SGHDN and FVKESK. V lost 4 bases, J lost 8 bases, and 8 bases lay in between. The CDR3 reads CASSPFRGELFF. DNA of the CDR3: TGTGCCAGCAGCCCCTTCCGGGGGGAGCTGTTTTTT. The full variable domain, with the rest looked up from reference TRBV14 and TRBJ2-2, is EAGVTQFPSHSVIEKGQTVTLRCDPISGHDNLYWYRRVMGKEIKFLLHFVKESKQDESGMPNNRFLAERTGGTYSTLKVQPAELEDSGVYFCASSPFRGELFFGEGSRLTVL.

The chain joins TRBV2 to TRBJ1-1; 7 nucleotides match TRBD1. This CDR3 has 13 amino acids. Germline values: CDR1 SNHLY, CDR2 FYNNEI. J lost 1 base, V lost 7 bases, and 3 bases had no gene match. The CDR3 DNA reads as TGTGCCAGCAACCGGGACAGGAACACTGAAGCTTTCTTT. It encodes CASNRDRNTEAFF.

This sequence joins TRBV6-5 and TRBJ1-5, with D tentatively TRBD1 (6 bases). Trimming left V 7 bases short and J 4 bases short, with 8 bases between. Germline V CDR1 and CDR2: MNHEY, SVGAGI. The CDR3 has 12 residues. The CDR3 coding sequence is TGTGCCAGCAAAACAGGGAATCAGCCCCAGCATTTT. Its translation: CASKTGNQPQHF.

The chain recombines TRBV5-6 with TRBJ2-7; 8 positions agree with TRBD1. This CDR3 is built from 15 residues. J lost 5 bases, V lost 2 bases, and 9 bases had no gene match. Looked up from germline, CDR1 is SGHDT and CDR2 is YYEEEE. CDR3 nucleotide sequence: TGTGCCAGCAGCTTAACCGGGACAGGAGGTGACGAGCAGTACTTC. It translates to CASSLTGTGGDEQYF.

In this sample, this clone turned up once. The J gene is TRBJ2-1, the V gene TRBV24-1; a weak D match, TRBD1 (5 bases). The CDR3 runs 11 residues. Germline loops: CDR1 KGHDR, CDR2 SFDVKD. With 6 bases removed from V and 7 bases from J, the gap between germline ends came to 6 bases. The CDR3 nucleotides read TGTGCCACCAGTAGGGGTAATGAGCAGTTCTTC. Its translation is CATSRGNEQFF.

This chain uses TRBV5-1 with TRBJ2-2, with 10 bases matching TRBD2. Germline V gives CDR1 SGHRS, CDR2 YFSETQ. The CDR3 runs 16 residues. Germline trimming cut 0 bases from V and 6 bases from J; bases unmatched to any gene: 5. For the CDR3, the DNA is TGCGCCAGCAGCTTGGTAGCTAGCGGGAGTGCCGGGGAGCTGTTTTTT. Its translation is CASSLVASGSAGELFF.

The rearrangement links TRBV9 to TRBJ2-2; the match to TRBD1 covers 7 bases. Germline V CDR1 and CDR2: SGDLS, YYNGEE. This CDR3 is 14 amino acids long. The V and J ends lost 3 bases and 6 bases, in that order; junction bases with no gene match: 5. The CDR3 sequence is CASSGDRAAGELFF. The CDR3 nucleotides are TGTGCCAGCAGCGGAGACAGGGCAGCCGGGGAGCTGTTTTTT.

The chain combines TRBV5-5 with TRBJ2-4, with D perhaps TRBD1 (6 bases). CDR3 length equals 17 residues. V was pared by 0 bases and J by 3 bases, with 16 bases between. CDR1 and CDR2 from the germline V gene are SGHKS and YYEKEE (reference sequence). CDR3 in DNA: TGTGCCAGCAGCTTGGAGGTCAGGGGACCTAGCAAAAACATTCAGTACTTC. Translation: CASSLEVRGPSKNIQYF.

The J gene is TRBJ2-7, the V gene TRBV6-1; D is uncertain. CDR1 MNHNS and CDR2 SASEGT come from the germline V gene. Trimming took off 2 bases at V and 2 bases at J, with 13 bases between the two ends. The CDR3 sequence is 15 residues long. The CDR3 spells CASSERRHSPYEQYF. DNA of the CDR3: TGTGCCAGCAGTGAACGTAGACATTCCCCCTACGAGCAGTACTTC.

V and J are TRBV19 and TRBJ2-1; 7 bases match TRBD1. Germline V gives CDR1 LNHDA, CDR2 SQIVND (reference sequence). The junction had 2 bases not matched to a gene; V was cut back by 4 bases and J by 2 bases. The CDR3 has 14 amino acids. The CDR3 DNA sequence: TGTGCCAGTAGTAAGACAGGGACCTACAATGAGCAGTTCTTC. Translated: CASSKTGTYNEQFF.

This chain uses TRBV5-1 with TRBJ2-5; 11 bases line up with TRBD2. Germline lookup yields CDR1 SGHRS and CDR2 YFSETQ. After removal of 5 bases from V and 1 base from J, the junction contained 7 bases not matched to a gene. CDR3 length equals 16 residues. The CDR3 sequence is CASRPVAGGGQETQYF. The CDR3 DNA reads as TGCGCCAGCAGACCCGTAGCGGGAGGGGGCCAAGAGACCCAGTACTTC.

The chain links TRBV6-5 to TRBJ2-7; TRBD1 is a possible D gene (6 bases). Germline lookup yields CDR1 MNHEY and CDR2 SVGAGI. The V end was cut by 10 bases, the J end by 3 bases, with 13 bases between. The CDR3 length is 12 residues. CDR3 in amino acids: CATGRGNYEQYF. CDR3 DNA: TGTGCCACTGGCAGGGGAAACTACGAGCAGTACTTC.

The chain recombines TRBV6-5 with TRBJ2-3; weak D call: TRBD2 (5 bases). Germline lookup yields CDR1 MNHEY and CDR2 SVGAGI. The CDR3 is 14 residues long. The V and J ends lost 8 bases and 4 bases respectively, with 16 bases between them. DNA of the CDR3: TGTGCCAGCCCCAGAGAGGGTCTCCCAGATACGCAGTATTTT. Its translation is CASPREGLPDTQYF.

This clone was seen just once. V gene TRBV21-1 combines with J gene TRBJ2-7; no check of the table's D call, TRBD1, against the DNA was made. TRBV21-1 is a documented pseudogene. This CDR3 comprises 13 residues. The CDR3 spells CASSKYSPLEQYF. CDR3 nucleotides: TGTGCCAGCAGCAAATACAGCCCGTTGGAGCAGTACTTC.

This chain connects TRBV6-1 to TRBJ1-2; 7 positions match TRBD1. After removal of 3 bases from V and 4 bases from J, the junction contained 8 bases not matched to a gene. Germline CDR1 MNHNS, CDR2 SASEGT. The CDR3 loop spans 15 amino acids. This CDR3 reads CASSEGQNLLYGYTF. CDR3 DNA sequence: TGTGCCAGCAGTGAGGGACAGAACCTTCTCTATGGCTACACCTTC.

The chain employs TRBV9 and TRBJ2-7, with 8 bases matching TRBD2. V trimming: 2 bases; J trimming: 9 bases; junction bases outside the gene matches: 10. The CDR3 loop spans 14 amino acids. Germline V gene sequence: CDR1 SGDLS, CDR2 YYNGEE. The CDR3 DNA is TGTGCCAGCAGCGTGGGACTAGTCCTTGACGCGCAGTACTTC. Protein: CASSVGLVLDAQYF.

This chain joins TRBV21-1 and TRBJ1-2; TRBD1 is the table's D call and was not checked against the DNA. TRBV21-1 is tagged as a pseudogene. The CDR3 loop spans 16 amino acids. The CDR3 nucleotides read TGTGCCAGCAGCAAGACACCCGACAGGGGTTGGTATGGCTACACCTTC. As protein: CASSKTPDRGWYGYTF.

The chain is built from TRBV5-1 and TRBJ2-7; 10 nucleotides agree with TRBD1. Germline CDR1 is SGHRS and CDR2 is YFSETQ. The CDR3 runs to 15 residues. Trimming at V came to 0 bases and at J to 2 bases, leaving 2 bases not matched to a gene. CDR3 in amino acids: CASSLAGQGAYEQYF. The CDR3 region has the DNA TGCGCCAGCAGCTTGGCCGGACAGGGGGCCTACGAGCAGTACTTC.

CDR3 nucleotide sequence: TGCGCCAGCAGCACGGGACAGGGGGCGGAGACCCAGTACTTC. Translated, it gives CASSTGQGAETQYF. J is TRBJ2-5 and V is TRBV5-1; the match to TRBD1 covers 12 bases. The CDR3 consists of 14 residues. The ends lost 4 bases at V and 5 bases at J; junction bases unmatched: 3. The germline V gene has CDR1 SGHRS and CDR2 YFSETQ.

This rearrangement joins TRBV18 to TRBJ2-1, with TRBD2 matching 8 bases. CDR3 length: 13 residues. CDR1 is KGHSH and CDR2 is LQKENI in the germline V gene. V was pared by 6 bases and J by 7 bases, with 5 bases of the junction left unmatched. The CDR3 bases are TGTGCCAGCTCCCTAGCGGGCAAAAATGAGCAGTTCTTC. Residues: CASSLAGKNEQFF. The entire variable domain, with the rest obtained from reference TRBV18 and TRBJ2-1, is as follows: NAGVMQNPRHLVRRRGQEARLRCSPMKGHSHVYWYRQLPEEGLKFMVYLQKENIIDESGMPKERFSAEFPKEGPSILRIQQVVRGDSAAYFCASSLAGKNEQFFGPGTRLTVL.

V usage is TRBV18 and J usage is TRBJ2-7; 12 bases fit TRBD1. V lost 0 bases, J lost 7 bases, and 7 bases stayed unmatched. The length of the CDR3 is 16 residues. Germline V lookup: CDR1 KGHSH, CDR2 LQKENI. The CDR3 DNA is TGTGCCAGCTCACCACCGAGGGGACAGGGGGCGCGAGAGCAGTACTTC. This codes for CASSPPRGQGAREQYF.

The chain carries TRBV9 and TRBJ1-6; D may be TRBD1 (5 bases). The V end was cut by 0 bases, the J end by 9 bases, with 7 bases between. This CDR3 is 13 amino acids long. Germline CDR1 reads SGDLS; CDR2 reads YYNGEE. The chain's CDR3 is CASSVEGISPLHF. In nucleotides, the CDR3 is TGTGCCAGCAGCGTAGAGGGGATTTCACCCCTCCACTTT.

The genes are TRBV2 and TRBJ2-1; 10 positions agree with TRBD1. Germline CDR1 SNHLY, CDR2 FYNNEI. The CDR3 spans 13 residues. J was trimmed by 10 bases and V by 6 bases; bases with no gene match: 6. CDR3 region: CASSSTGGREQFF. The CDR3 coding sequence is TGTGCCAGCAGCTCGACAGGGGGCAGGGAGCAGTTCTTC.

This chain joins TRBV7-9 and TRBJ2-1, with 10 bases aligning to TRBD2. There are 16 residues in the CDR3. The germline V gene has CDR1 SEHNR and CDR2 FQNEAQ (reference sequence). The V segment lost 4 bases and the J segment 2 bases; nucleotides outside the gene matches: 5. CDR3 in DNA: TGTGCCAGCAGCTCCGAGCGGGAGGGCCCCTACAATGAGCAGTTCTTC. It specifies CASSSEREGPYNEQFF.

This clone has just one count. J is TRBJ1-3 and V is TRBV29-1, with TRBD1 matching 10 bases. CDR1 and CDR2 (germline): SQVTM, ANQGSEA. The CDR3 is 15 residues long. After removal of 4 bases from V and 0 bases from J, the junction contained 3 bases not matched to a gene. The CDR3 protein is CSVAGTGASGNTIYF. In nucleotides, the CDR3 is TGCAGCGTTGCCGGGACAGGGGCCTCTGGAAACACCATATATTTT. Full variable domain (remainder filled in from reference TRBV29-1 and TRBJ1-3): SAVISQKPSRDICQRGTSLTIQCQVDSQVTMMFWYRQQPGQSLTLIATANQGSEATYESGFVIDKFPISRPNLTFSTLTVSNMSPEDSSIYLCSVAGTGASGNTIYFGEGSWLTVV.

V usage is TRBV6-5 and J usage is TRBJ1-6; TRBD1 aligns across 7 bases. With 2 bases clipped from V and 5 bases from J, the junction kept 3 bases outside the gene matches. This CDR3 region has 15 residues. The germline V gene encodes CDR1 MNHEY and CDR2 SVGAGI. CDR3 DNA: TGTGCCAGCAGTTACGGAGACAGGGATAATTCACCCCTCCACTTT. Protein sequence: CASSYGDRDNSPLHF.

This clone was found once. The V gene is TRBV29-1, the J gene TRBJ2-5; 8 nucleotides agree with TRBD2. Germline trimming cut 3 bases from V and 5 bases from J; bases unmatched to any gene: 5. The germline V gene encodes CDR1 SQVTM and CDR2 ANQGSEA. This CDR3 comprises 13 residues. Here the CDR3 reads CSVEGPSGETQYF. As DNA, the CDR3 is TGCAGCGTTGAGGGGCCTAGCGGGGAGACCCAGTACTTC.